These 32 T cell receptor beta chains share one sample of origin, sequenced in a study of Ad26.COV2.S vaccination and SARS-CoV-2 variants. Clones were sequenced by immunoSEQ multiplex PCR, and TCRdb holds only the in-frame ones, with some missing. In the table there are around 450,000 clones, around 89% of which are singletons. Regarding treatment: some 19 received Ad26.COV2.S at low or high dose, single or two shots; several received placebo; per-sample allocation not given. It was on day 63 after the first vaccine or placebo injection that samples were taken. Source: peripheral blood, taken in a trial of Ad26.COV2.S vaccine versus placebo. Receptor source: a person aged 18 to 65 who received the Ad26.COV2.S COVID-19 vaccine or a placebo.

V usage is TRBV29-1 and J usage is TRBJ1-1; maybe TRBD1 (6 bases). Trimming cost V 7 bases and J 1 base, with 16 bases left between them. Looked up from germline, CDR1 is SQVTM and CDR2 is ANQGSEA. The CDR3 sequence is 14 residues long. The CDR3 loop reads CSGFRDTTNTEAFF. CDR3 in DNA: TGCAGCGGATTCCGGGACACCACGAACACTGAAGCTTTCTTT.

This clone is a singleton in its sample. The chain uses TRBV12-3 or TRBV12-4 and TRBJ1-6; D unclear. The V and J ends lost 3 bases and 7 bases respectively, with 7 bases between them. The CDR3 has 13 amino acids. CDR3 sequence reads: CASSFTANSPLHF. CDR3 nucleotide sequence: TGTGCCAGCAGTTTCACCGCGAATTCACCCCTCCACTTT.

V and J are TRBV28 and TRBJ2-4; D not resolved. Germline V gene data show CDR1 as MDHEN and CDR2 as SYDVKM. Trimming pared 1 base from V and 0 bases from J, leaving 16 bases between. The CDR3 covers 18 residues. In DNA form, the CDR3 reads TGTGCCAGCAGTTTATCCTCCTATCCTAAGGTAGCCAAAAACATTCAGTACTTC. Protein product: CASSLSSYPKVAKNIQYF.

The rearrangement uses TRBV7-2 and TRBJ2-5, with D possibly matching TRBD2 (6 bases). Germline CDR1 reads SGHTA; CDR2 reads FQGNSA. V lost 5 bases and J lost 4, with 17 bases in between. This CDR3 is built from 15 residues. The CDR3 protein is CASSNRDSRGETQYF. The DNA for the CDR3 is TGTGCCAGCAGCAACCGGGACTCCCGTGGAGAGACCCAGTACTTC.

This clone was recorded once. The J gene is TRBJ2-5, the V gene TRBV7-2, with D maybe TRBD2 (5 bases). Germline CDR1 is SGHTA and CDR2 is FQGNSA. Trimming pared 3 bases from V and 0 bases from J, leaving 8 bases between. This CDR3 is built from 14 residues. The CDR3 sequence is CASSFGVYQETQYF. CDR3 coding DNA: TGTGCCAGCAGCTTCGGGGTTTACCAAGAGACCCAGTACTTC.

V and J are TRBV5-1 and TRBJ2-5, with 8 bases fitting TRBD2. Unmatched junction bases numbered 6, after V lost 0 bases and J lost 5 bases. The CDR3 is made up of 15 amino acids. Germline assignment: CDR1 SGHRS and CDR2 YFSETQ. In nucleotides, the CDR3 is TGCGCCAGCAGCTTGGTGGCGGGAGGTGATGAGACCCAGTACTTC. Translated, it gives CASSLVAGGDETQYF.

The V and J genes are TRBV9 and TRBJ2-1; 12 nucleotides agree with TRBD2. V trimming: 2 bases; J trimming: 8 bases; junction bases outside the gene matches: 14. This CDR3 contains 18 residues. Germline V gives CDR1 SGDLS, CDR2 YYNGEE. The CDR3 DNA is TGTGCCAGCAGCGTCGGGCTCACCGGGACTAGCGGGTTGTATGAGCAGTTCTTC. Protein sequence: CASSVGLTGTSGLYEQFF.

This clone was recorded a few times. The chain recombines TRBV27 with TRBJ1-6; 9 nucleotides line up with TRBD1. CDR3 length equals 15 residues. V was clipped by 5 bases and J by 10 bases; unmatched bases: 9. Germline V gives CDR1 MNHEY, CDR2 SMNVEV (reference sequence). CDR3 in DNA: TGTGCCAGCAGTCCATGGGACAGGGAAGGCTCACCCCTCCACTTT. Its translation is CASSPWDREGSPLHF.

This chain connects TRBV7-9 to TRBJ1-1, with D maybe TRBD1 (6 bases). Trimming removed 10 bases at V and 6 bases at J, with 15 bases between. CDR1 and CDR2 from the germline V gene are SEHNR and FQNEAQ (reference sequence). CDR3 length: 12 residues. The CDR3 spells CAILQGFAEAFF. The CDR3 nucleotides are TGTGCCATCCTACAGGGTTTTGCTGAAGCTTTCTTT.

The rearrangement uses TRBV15 and TRBJ2-7; tentatively, D is TRBD2 (6 bases). V lost 3 bases to trimming and J lost 0 bases, with 15 bases between them. Germline assignment: CDR1 LNHNV and CDR2 YYDKDF (reference sequence). The CDR3 contains 16 residues. As DNA, the CDR3 is TGTGCCACCAGCAGGGATACTAGCTCTTACTCCTACGAGCAGTACTTC. Translating gives CATSRDTSSYSYEQYF.

The chain joins TRBV18 to TRBJ1-3; D unresolved. The length of the CDR3 is 14 residues. Germline CDR1 is KGHSH and CDR2 is LQKENI. V gave up 2 bases and J gave up 0 bases, with 5 bases separating them. CDR3 loop: CASSPTFSGNTIYF. The DNA for the CDR3 is TGTGCCAGCTCACCAACTTTCTCTGGAAACACCATATATTTT.

The rearrangement joins TRBV2 to TRBJ1-2; 8 nucleotides match TRBD1. The CDR3 is 14 residues long. V gave up 7 bases and J gave up 5 bases; unmatched junction bases: 9. Germline V gene sequence: CDR1 SNHLY, CDR2 FYNNEI. The CDR3 region is CASTGQGPNYGYTF. The CDR3, as DNA: TGTGCCAGCACTGGACAGGGCCCCAATTATGGCTACACCTTC.

This chain joins TRBV5-1 and TRBJ1-5; D unresolved. Germline CDR1 is SGHRS and CDR2 is YFSETQ. V lost 1 base and J 0 bases, leaving 11 bases between the germline ends. The CDR3 covers 16 residues. Written as DNA, the CDR3 is TGCGCCAGCAGCTTGTACCCAGTCAATAGCAATCAGCCCCAGCATTTT. Encoded protein: CASSLYPVNSNQPQHF.

The rearrangement joins TRBV7-6 to TRBJ2-5; 9 nucleotides align to TRBD1. The CDR3 extends over 16 amino acids. Germline CDR1 and CDR2: SGHVS and FNYEAQ. V trimming: 1 base; J trimming: 2 bases; junction bases outside the gene matches: 5. CDR3 nucleotides: TGTGCCAGCAGCTTAGAGACAGGGGGAAAGCAAGAGACCCAGTACTTC. Its translation is CASSLETGGKQETQYF.

The J gene is TRBJ2-1, the V gene TRBV4-2, with D possibly matching TRBD2 (6 bases). Germline CDR1 and CDR2: LGHNA and YNFKEQ. The ends were cut back, 1 base at V and 6 bases at J, with 10 bases in the middle. This CDR3 region has 14 residues. Here the CDR3 DNA reads TGTGCCAGCAGCCAAGCGGGAGATAGCAATGAGCAGTTCTTC. This gives the protein CASSQAGDSNEQFF.

The J gene is TRBJ1-5, the V gene TRBV11-2; D remains unclear. Germline V CDR1 and CDR2: SGHAT, FQNNGV. The V and J ends lost 1 base and 3 bases respectively, with 10 bases between them. This CDR3 contains 15 residues. The CDR3 sequence: CASSLGRRPNQPQHF. For the CDR3, the DNA is TGTGCCAGCAGCTTAGGGAGACGGCCCAATCAGCCCCAGCATTTT.

This clone has only one observation. V and J are TRBV18 and TRBJ1-4; D remains ambiguous. Trimming cost V 4 bases and J 0 bases, with 9 bases left between them. Germline V gene data show CDR1 as KGHSH and CDR2 as LQKENI. The CDR3 contains 15 residues. The DNA of the CDR3 is TGTGCCAGCTCACTTTTACAAGCAACTAATGAAAAACTGTTTTTT. This sequence encodes CASSLLQATNEKLFF.

V and J are TRBV27 and TRBJ1-1; no definite D call. The germline V and J ends were trimmed by 2 bases and 1 base, with 5 bases remaining between them. This CDR3 is 13 amino acids long. Germline assignment: CDR1 MNHEY and CDR2 SMNVEV (reference sequence). The CDR3 loop is CASSLVQNTEAFF. The DNA for the CDR3 is TGTGCCAGCAGTTTAGTACAGAACACTGAAGCTTTCTTT.

This clone has just a few counts. V usage is TRBV2 and J usage is TRBJ2-7; 10 nucleotides line up with TRBD1. Germline assignment: CDR1 SNHLY and CDR2 FYNNEI. V shed 6 bases and J 0 bases; nucleotides not matched to a gene: 2. This CDR3 contains 14 residues. The CDR3: CASRGQGGSYEQYF. The CDR3 nucleotides are TGTGCCAGCAGAGGACAGGGGGGCTCCTACGAGCAGTACTTC.

This chain joins TRBV25-1 and TRBJ1-2, with D perhaps matching TRBD1 (5 bases). With 10 bases removed from V and 4 bases from J, the gap between germline ends came to 13 bases. CDR1 MGHDK and CDR2 SYGVNS come from the germline V gene. CDR3 length: 12 residues. In DNA form, the CDR3 reads TGTGCCACCGGGACTTACCCCTATGGCTACACCTTC. Residues: CATGTYPYGYTF.

The chain has TRBV6-6 and TRBJ1-1; tentatively, D is TRBD1 (5 bases). The germline gives CDR1 MNHNY, CDR2 SVGAGI (reference sequence). The CDR3 is 14 amino acids. V was pared by 7 bases and J by 3 bases, with 15 bases between. The CDR3 spells CASKDGGGDTEAFF. CDR3 nucleotide sequence: TGTGCCAGCAAAGATGGAGGAGGGGACACTGAAGCTTTCTTT.

There are a few counts of this clone. V usage is TRBV6-9 and J usage is TRBJ2-7; D not resolved. From germline, CDR1 is MNHGY and CDR2 SVAAGI. The CDR3 runs 14 residues. Trimming removed 2 bases at V and 6 bases at J, with 14 bases between. The CDR3, as DNA: TGTGCCAGCAGTTATCCGAAATCCCCCTGCGAGCAGTACTTC. The encoded protein is CASSYPKSPCEQYF.

The chain links TRBV5-5 to TRBJ1-5; D perhaps matches TRBD1 (5 bases). Germline CDR1 SGHKS, CDR2 YYEKEE (reference sequence). The CDR3 consists of 15 residues. V was shortened by 0 bases and J by 3 bases, with 10 bases between the two germline ends. CDR3 in amino acids: CASSLGTGYNQPQHF. CDR3 coding DNA: TGTGCCAGCAGCTTGGGCACAGGTTACAATCAGCCCCAGCATTTT.

The J gene is TRBJ2-7, the V gene TRBV5-3; no firm D call. TRBV5-3 counts as an open reading frame of uncertain function. There are 14 residues in the CDR3. V lost 1 base, J lost 0 bases, and 8 bases lay in between. The DNA of the CDR3 is TGTGCCAGAAGCTTGTATGGCAGCTCCTACGAGCAGTACTTC. Amino acid sequence: CARSLYGSSYEQYF.

The chain joins TRBV4-1 to TRBJ2-1; TRBD2 matches 9 bases. V was pared by 4 bases and J by 4 bases, with 14 bases of the junction left unmatched. This CDR3 contains 18 residues. The germline V gene has CDR1 MGHRA and CDR2 YSYEKL. The CDR3 region is CASSRGVAGVSRYNEQFF. CDR3 DNA sequence: TGCGCCAGCAGCCGGGGGGTAGCGGGAGTTTCTAGGTACAATGAGCAGTTCTTC.

This sequence joins TRBV7-9 and TRBJ2-5; TRBD2 aligns across 7 bases. V dropped 1 base and J dropped 4; count of bases not matched to a gene: 3. Germline V CDR1 and CDR2: SEHNR, FQNEAQ (reference sequence). The CDR3 length is 14 residues. CDR3 sequence: CASSLGLAGETQYF. CDR3 in DNA: TGTGCCAGCAGCTTAGGACTAGCCGGAGAGACCCAGTACTTC.

This clone was counted a single time. V gene TRBV6-5 combines with J gene TRBJ2-7; D possibly corresponds to TRBD1 (5 bases). The CDR3 sequence is 14 residues long. Germline V CDR1 and CDR2: MNHEY, SVGAGI. V was shortened by 0 bases and J by 5 bases, with 11 bases between the two germline ends. CDR3: CASSYSGRANEQYF. CDR3 DNA: TGTGCCAGCAGTTACTCGGGCAGGGCGAACGAGCAGTACTTC.

The chain recombines TRBV9 with TRBJ2-7; TRBD2 agrees at 10 bases. The CDR3 has 16 residues. Germline V gene lookup returns CDR1 SGDLS and CDR2 YYNGEE. After removal of 0 bases from V and 4 bases from J, the junction contained 7 bases not matched to a gene. CDR3: CASSVGSSGSRYEQYF. The CDR3 bases are TGTGCCAGCAGCGTAGGGTCTAGCGGGAGTAGATACGAGCAGTACTTC.

The rearrangement joins TRBV24-1 to TRBJ1-1; D is undetermined. Germline V lookup: CDR1 KGHDR, CDR2 SFDVKD. Deletions cut 9 bases from V and 8 bases from J, with 12 bases between. The CDR3 runs to 11 residues. The CDR3 loop is CATASSQEAFF. As DNA, the CDR3 is TGTGCCACCGCCTCTAGTCAGGAAGCTTTCTTT.

J is TRBJ1-3 and V is TRBV29-1, with 8 nucleotides matching TRBD1. V shed 3 bases and J 4 bases; nucleotides not matched to a gene: 5. Germline CDR1 reads SQVTM; CDR2 reads ANQGSEA. The CDR3 runs to 14 residues. This CDR3 reads CSVDRTGLGNTIYF. In nucleotides, the CDR3 is TGCAGCGTTGACCGGACAGGGTTGGGAAACACCATATATTTT.

In its sample, this clone was seen once. The chain recombines TRBV5-1 with TRBJ2-5; D is unresolved. The CDR3 runs to 13 residues. V lost 3 bases and J 1 base, leaving 7 bases between the germline ends. Germline lookup yields CDR1 SGHRS and CDR2 YFSETQ. The CDR3, as DNA: TGCGCCAGCAGCTCGGTGTTCCAAGAGACCCAGTACTTC. Its translation: CASSSVFQETQYF.

The chain recombines TRBV2 with TRBJ2-7, with 8 positions matching TRBD1. In germline, CDR1 is SNHLY, CDR2 FYNNEI. This CDR3 is built from 15 residues. The J segment lost 3 bases and the V segment lost 6 bases, leaving 10 bases of the junction unmatched. CDR3 protein: CASRDRAAGRYEQYF. CDR3 bases: TGTGCCAGCAGGGACAGGGCTGCGGGGCGCTACGAGCAGTACTTC. The entire variable domain, with the rest obtained from reference TRBV2 and TRBJ2-7, is as follows: EPEVTQTPSHQVTQMGQEVILRCVPISNHLYFYWYRQILGQKVEFLVSFYNNEISEKSEIFDDQFSVERPDGSNFTLKIRSTKLEDSAMYFCASRDRAAGRYEQYFGPGTRLTVT.